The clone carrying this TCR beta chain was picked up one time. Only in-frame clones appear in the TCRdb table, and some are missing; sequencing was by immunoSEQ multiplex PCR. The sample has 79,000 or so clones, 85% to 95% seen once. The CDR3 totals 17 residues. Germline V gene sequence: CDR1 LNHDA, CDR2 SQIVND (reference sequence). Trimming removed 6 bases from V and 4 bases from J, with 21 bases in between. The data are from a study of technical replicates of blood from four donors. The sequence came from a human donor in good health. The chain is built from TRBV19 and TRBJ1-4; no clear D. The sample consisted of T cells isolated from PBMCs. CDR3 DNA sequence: TGTGCCAGTAGCGCCTCCGGGAGATTAACTTATAATGAAAAACTGTTTTTT. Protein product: CASSASGRLTYNEKLFF.